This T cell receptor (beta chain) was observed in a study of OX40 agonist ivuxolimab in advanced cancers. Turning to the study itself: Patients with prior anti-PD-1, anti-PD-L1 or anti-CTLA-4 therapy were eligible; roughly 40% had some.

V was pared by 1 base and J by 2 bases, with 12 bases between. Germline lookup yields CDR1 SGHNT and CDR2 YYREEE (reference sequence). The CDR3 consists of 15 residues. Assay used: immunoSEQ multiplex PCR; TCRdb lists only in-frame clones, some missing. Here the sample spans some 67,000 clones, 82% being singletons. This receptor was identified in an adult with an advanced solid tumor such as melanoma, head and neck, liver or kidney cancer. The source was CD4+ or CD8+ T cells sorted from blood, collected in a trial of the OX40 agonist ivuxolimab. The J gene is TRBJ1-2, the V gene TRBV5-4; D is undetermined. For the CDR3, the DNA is TGTGCCAGCAGCTTGTATAGCATCTTCAACTATGGCTACACCTTC. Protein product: CASSLYSIFNYGYTF.